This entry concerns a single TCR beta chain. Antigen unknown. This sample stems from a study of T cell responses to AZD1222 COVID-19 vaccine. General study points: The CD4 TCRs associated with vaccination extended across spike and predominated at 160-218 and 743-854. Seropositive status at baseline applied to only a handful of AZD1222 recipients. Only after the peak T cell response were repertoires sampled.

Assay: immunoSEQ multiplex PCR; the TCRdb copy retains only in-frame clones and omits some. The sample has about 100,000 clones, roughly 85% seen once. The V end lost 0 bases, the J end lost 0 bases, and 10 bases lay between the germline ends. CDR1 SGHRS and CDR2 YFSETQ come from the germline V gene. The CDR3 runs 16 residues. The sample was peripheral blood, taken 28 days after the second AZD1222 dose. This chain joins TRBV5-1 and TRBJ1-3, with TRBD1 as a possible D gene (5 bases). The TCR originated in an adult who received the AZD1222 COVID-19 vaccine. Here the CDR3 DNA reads TGCGCCAGCAGCTTGGGAGGGGCGAGCTCTGGAAACACCATATATTTT. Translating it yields CASSLGGASSGNTIYF.